Listed here are 23 T cell receptor beta chains from one sample, sequenced in a study of blood T cell repertoires in COVID-19. Clones were sequenced by immunoSEQ multiplex PCR, and TCRdb holds only the in-frame ones, with some missing. The repertoire holds some 340,000 clones, with 75% to 90% as singletons. The sequenced sample was peripheral blood. The origin of the receptors is a woman between 18 and 29 years old with acute or convalescent COVID-19.

This clone occurred once. The V call is TRBV29-1, the J call TRBJ2-1; possibly TRBD2 for D (6 bases). The CDR3 runs 13 residues. With 7 bases removed from V and 1 base from J, the gap between germline ends came to 11 bases. CDR1 is SQVTM, CDR2 ANQGSEA, per germline. Here the CDR3 DNA reads TGCAGCGCACATGCGGGGTCCTACAATGAGCAGTTCTTC. Translation: CSAHAGSYNEQFF.

V usage is TRBV5-8 and J usage is TRBJ1-2; 9 nucleotides align to TRBD1. The V and J ends lost 0 bases and 12 bases, in that order; junction bases with no gene match: 12. Germline lookup yields CDR1 SGHTS and CDR2 YDEGEE. The CDR3 is 15 amino acids. For the CDR3, the DNA is TGTGCCAGCAGCTTGGAAGTAAGGGACAGGGAACGGCACACCTTC. Protein: CASSLEVRDRERHTF. Based on the CDR3 plus reference TRBV5-8 and TRBJ1-2, the full variable domain is EAGVTQSPTHLIKTRGQQATLRCSPISGHTSVYWYQQALGLGLQFLLWYDEGEERNRGNFPPRFSGRQFPNYSSELNVNALELEDSALYLCASSLEVRDRERHTFGSGTRLTVV.

This clone was observed once. The chain uses TRBV7-3 and TRBJ1-2; 7 bases map to TRBD1. J was trimmed by 7 bases and V by 5 bases; bases with no gene match: 13. Germline V gives CDR1 SGHTA, CDR2 FQGTGA. CDR3 length equals 15 residues. The CDR3 reads CASSLAPGQGGGYTF. CDR3 DNA: TGTGCCAGCAGCCTCGCCCCTGGGCAGGGGGGTGGCTACACCTTC.

The genes are TRBV25-1 and TRBJ2-7; weak D call: TRBD2 (5 bases). Germline CDR1 MGHDK, CDR2 SYGVNS. V lost 1 base to trimming and J lost 6 bases, with 10 bases between them. The CDR3 runs to 13 residues. CDR3 amino acids: CASSESRAAEQYF. CDR3 DNA: TGTGCCAGCAGTGAATCTCGAGCGGCCGAGCAGTACTTC.

The chain combines TRBV6-2 or TRBV6-3 with TRBJ1-1; 11 bases line up with TRBD1. The CDR3 sequence is 15 residues long. V dropped 0 bases and J dropped 8; count of bases not matched to a gene: 5. CDR1 and CDR2 from the germline V gene are MNHEY and SVGEGT. The CDR3 DNA reads as TGTGCCAGCAGTTACTCGGGACAGGGGGGCCGAGAAGCTTTCTTT. Protein product: CASSYSGQGGREAFF.

The rearrangement uses TRBV27 and TRBJ1-5; 10 positions match TRBD1. CDR1 is MNHEY and CDR2 is SMNVEV in the germline V gene (reference sequence). CDR3 size: 18 residues. With 4 bases clipped from V and 0 bases from J, the junction kept 9 bases outside the gene matches. CDR3 in amino acids: CASSSRGTGAYSNQPQHF. In DNA form, the CDR3 reads TGTGCCAGCAGTTCTAGGGGGACAGGGGCGTATAGCAATCAGCCCCAGCATTTT.

The J gene is TRBJ2-7, the V gene TRBV19; D may be TRBD1 (6 bases). This CDR3 has 15 residues. Germline lookup yields CDR1 LNHDA and CDR2 SQIVND (reference sequence). V gave up 4 bases and J gave up 1 base, with 14 bases separating them. Here the CDR3 reads CASSTKTGLSYEQYF. The CDR3 DNA is TGTGCCAGTAGTACAAAGACAGGACTTTCCTACGAGCAGTACTTC.

The chain couples TRBV9 to TRBJ1-3; maybe TRBD1 (6 bases). The V gene's germline CDR1 is SGDLS and CDR2 YYNGEE. Between the trimmed V and J ends, which lost 2 bases and 0 bases, there was a span of 9 bases. The CDR3 covers 15 residues. This CDR3 is CASSVRGGSGNTIYF. In nucleotides, the CDR3 is TGTGCCAGCAGCGTCCGAGGGGGCTCTGGAAACACCATATATTTT.

This chain connects TRBV6-2 or TRBV6-3 to TRBJ2-7, with 10 bases fitting TRBD2. This CDR3 comprises 14 residues. Germline lookup yields CDR1 MNHEY and CDR2 SVGEGT. Trimming cost V 6 bases and J 1 base; bases outside gene matches: 3. As DNA, the CDR3 is TGTGCCAGCAGCCTTAGCGGGGGGTCCTACGAGCAGTACTTC. Protein: CASSLSGGSYEQYF.

J is TRBJ2-1 and V is TRBV7-3; maybe TRBD2 (5 bases). CDR1 and CDR2 (germline): SGHTA, FQGTGA. The V end lost 2 bases, the J end lost 10 bases, and 15 bases lay between the germline ends. The CDR3 is made up of 14 amino acids. The CDR3 here is CASSLFPGSAEQFF. Written as DNA, the CDR3 is TGTGCCAGCAGCTTATTTCCGGGATCAGCCGAGCAGTTCTTC.

The chain joins TRBV5-6 to TRBJ2-4; D may be TRBD1 (5 bases). The V end lost 0 bases, the J end lost 8 bases, and 9 bases lay between the germline ends. CDR1 and CDR2 from the germline V gene are SGHDT and YYEEEE. The CDR3 consists of 13 residues. Here the CDR3 reads CASSLGGGDIQYF. In DNA form, the CDR3 reads TGTGCCAGCAGCTTGGGGGGCGGAGACATTCAGTACTTC.

The V call is TRBV5-4, the J call TRBJ1-4; 7 nucleotides agree with TRBD1. Per the germline V gene, CDR1 is SGHNT and CDR2 is YYREEE (reference sequence). The CDR3 length is 13 residues. With V trimmed by 4 bases and J by 7 bases, 4 bases remained unmatched. This CDR3 reads CASSPGTAEKLFF. The CDR3, as DNA: TGTGCCAGCAGCCCGGGGACAGCTGAAAAACTGTTTTTT.

This clone was detected only a few times. The chain recombines TRBV7-9 with TRBJ2-1; possibly TRBD1 for D (5 bases). The CDR3 is made up of 15 amino acids. V was shortened by 3 bases and J by 7 bases, with 16 bases between the two germline ends. Germline assignment: CDR1 SEHNR and CDR2 FQNEAQ (reference sequence). CDR3 sequence reads: CASSFGRAESNEQFF. In DNA form, the CDR3 reads TGTGCCAGCAGCTTCGGCAGGGCTGAATCGAATGAGCAGTTCTTC.

This chain uses TRBV6-1 with TRBJ1-6, with 10 bases aligning to TRBD1. The germline gives CDR1 MNHNS, CDR2 SASEGT. V dropped 2 bases and J dropped 8; count of bases not matched to a gene: 3. The CDR3 consists of 15 residues. The CDR3: CASSEPGTGDSPLHF. The DNA for the CDR3 is TGTGCCAGCAGTGAACCGGGGACAGGGGATTCACCCCTCCACTTT.

The genes are TRBV9 and TRBJ2-7; 7 bases are a match to TRBD1. Germline V lookup: CDR1 SGDLS, CDR2 YYNGEE. The junction had 8 bases not matched to a gene; V was cut back by 0 bases and J by 5 bases. The CDR3 has 15 residues. CDR3 in DNA: TGTGCCAGCAGCGTAGCGGGGACAGTGGATGACGAGCAGTACTTC. Translating it yields CASSVAGTVDDEQYF.

The chain employs TRBV6-2 or TRBV6-3 and TRBJ1-1; D is undetermined. CDR1 is MNHEY and CDR2 is SVGEGT in the germline V gene. The CDR3 runs 13 residues. The ends were cut back, 4 bases at V and 0 bases at J, with 6 bases in the middle. The CDR3 here is CASSWEVNTEAFF. The CDR3 nucleotides are TGTGCCAGCAGTTGGGAGGTGAACACTGAAGCTTTCTTT.

The rearrangement joins TRBV10-3 to TRBJ2-2; D is possibly TRBD1 (6 bases). In germline, CDR1 is ENHRY, CDR2 SYGVKD. The CDR3 covers 13 residues. V dropped 11 bases and J dropped 4 bases, with 14 bases sitting between them. The CDR3 region has the DNA TGTGCCTCCCGGGACACCTCCACCGGGGAGCTGTTTTTT. Its translation: CASRDTSTGELFF.

CDR3 nucleotides: TGTGCCTCCAGCCAGGGCCTCACTGAAGCTTTCTTT. This encodes CASSQGLTEAFF. This sequence joins TRBV3-1 (or the pseudogene TRBV3-2) and TRBJ1-1; D is possibly TRBD1 (5 bases). CDR1 is LGHDT, CDR2 YNNKEL, per germline (reference sequence). The CDR3 is 12 residues long. Trimming stripped 11 bases from V and 4 bases from J, with 14 bases between.

The chain employs TRBV28 and TRBJ1-5, with 8 bases matching TRBD1. The CDR3 totals 17 residues. V lost 5 bases and J lost 0; bases outside the gene matches: 9. The V gene's germline CDR1 is MDHEN and CDR2 SYDVKM. The DNA for the CDR3 is TGTGCCAGCAGTCCGACCCCGACAGGGGATAGCAATCAGCCCCAGCATTTT. Encoded protein: CASSPTPTGDSNQPQHF. Full variable domain (rest looked up from reference TRBV28 and TRBJ1-5): DVKVTQSSRYLVKRTGEKVFLECVQDMDHENMFWYRQDPGLGLRLIYFSYDVKMKEKGDIPEGYSVSREKKERFSLILESASTNQTSMYLCASSPTPTGDSNQPQHFGDGTRLSIL.

The CDR3 DNA is TGTGCCAGTAGTGCGACAGTCTCTGAAGCTTTCTTT. Protein sequence: CASSATVSEAFF. The rearrangement links TRBV19 to TRBJ1-1; the D gene is possibly TRBD1 (5 bases). Germline lookup yields CDR1 LNHDA and CDR2 SQIVND (reference sequence). The length of the CDR3 is 12 residues. The V end was cut by 5 bases, the J end by 6 bases, with 10 bases between.

The rearrangement joins TRBV2 to TRBJ1-2, with no clear D. V was pared by 1 base and J by 4 bases, with 7 bases between. From germline, CDR1 is SNHLY and CDR2 FYNNEI. This CDR3 has 13 amino acids. The CDR3 spells CASSEGVGYGYTF. The CDR3 nucleotides are TGTGCCAGCAGTGAAGGTGTCGGCTATGGCTACACCTTC.

The rearrangement links TRBV19 to TRBJ1-2, with D possibly TRBD1 on 6 matching bases. V was shortened by 3 bases and J by 5 bases, with 13 bases between the two germline ends. Germline CDR1 LNHDA, CDR2 SQIVND (reference sequence). The CDR3 runs 14 residues. CDR3 bases: TGTGCCAGTAGTATGACCGGACAGTCTTATGGCTACACCTTC. This translates into CASSMTGQSYGYTF.

The chain combines TRBV30 with TRBJ1-1; D gene unclear. The germline V gene has CDR1 GTSNPN and CDR2 SVGIG (reference sequence). V was shortened by 3 bases and J by 0 bases, with 11 bases between the two germline ends. This CDR3 contains 14 residues. For the CDR3, the DNA is TGTGCCTGGAGGCCCGGCGGGTTGAACACTGAAGCTTTCTTT. Translating gives CAWRPGGLNTEAFF.